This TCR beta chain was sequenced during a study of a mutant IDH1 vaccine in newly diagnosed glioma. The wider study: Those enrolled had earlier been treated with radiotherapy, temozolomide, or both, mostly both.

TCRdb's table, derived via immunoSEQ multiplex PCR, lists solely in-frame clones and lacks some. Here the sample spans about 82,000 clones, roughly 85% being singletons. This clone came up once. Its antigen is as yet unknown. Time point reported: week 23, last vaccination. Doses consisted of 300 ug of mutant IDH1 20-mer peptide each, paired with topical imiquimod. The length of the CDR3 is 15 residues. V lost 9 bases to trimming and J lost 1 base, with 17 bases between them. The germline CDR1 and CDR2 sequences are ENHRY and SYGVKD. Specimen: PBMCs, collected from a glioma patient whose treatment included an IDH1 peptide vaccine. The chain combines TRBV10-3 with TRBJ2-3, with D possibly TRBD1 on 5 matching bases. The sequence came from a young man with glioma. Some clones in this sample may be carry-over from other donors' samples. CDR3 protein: CAIAVGPSRTDTQYF. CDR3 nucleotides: TGTGCCATAGCCGTGGGGCCTTCCCGCACAGATACGCAGTATTTT.